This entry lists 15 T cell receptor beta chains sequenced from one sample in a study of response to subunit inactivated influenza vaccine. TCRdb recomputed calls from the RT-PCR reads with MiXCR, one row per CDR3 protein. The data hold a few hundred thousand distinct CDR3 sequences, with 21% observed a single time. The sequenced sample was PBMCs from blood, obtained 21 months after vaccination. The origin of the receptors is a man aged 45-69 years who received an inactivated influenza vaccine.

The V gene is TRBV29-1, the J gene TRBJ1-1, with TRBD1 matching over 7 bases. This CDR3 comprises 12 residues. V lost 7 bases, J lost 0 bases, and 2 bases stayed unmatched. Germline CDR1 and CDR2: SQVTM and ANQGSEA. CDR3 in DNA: TGCAGCGGCGGGACAGTGAACACTGAAGCTTTCTTT. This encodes CSGGTVNTEAFF.

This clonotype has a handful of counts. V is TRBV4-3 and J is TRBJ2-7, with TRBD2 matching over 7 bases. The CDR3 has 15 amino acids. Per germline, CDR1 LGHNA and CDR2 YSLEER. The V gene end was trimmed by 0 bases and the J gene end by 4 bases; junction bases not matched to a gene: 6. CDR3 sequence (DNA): TGCGCCAGCAGCCAAGATACTAGCGCGAAGTACGAGCAGTACTTC. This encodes CASSQDTSAKYEQYF.

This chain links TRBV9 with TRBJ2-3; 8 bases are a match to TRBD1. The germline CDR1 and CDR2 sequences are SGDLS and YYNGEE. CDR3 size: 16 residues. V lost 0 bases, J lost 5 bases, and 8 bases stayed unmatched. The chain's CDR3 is CASSVGQGRSLDTQYF. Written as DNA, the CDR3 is TGTGCCAGCAGCGTAGGACAGGGGCGGAGTTTAGATACGCAGTATTTT.

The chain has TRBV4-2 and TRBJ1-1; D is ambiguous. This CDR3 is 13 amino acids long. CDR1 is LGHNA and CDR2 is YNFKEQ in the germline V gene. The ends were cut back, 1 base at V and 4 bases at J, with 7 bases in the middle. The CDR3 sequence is CASSQAGSTEAFF. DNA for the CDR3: TGTGCCAGCAGCCAAGCCGGAAGCACTGAAGCTTTCTTT.

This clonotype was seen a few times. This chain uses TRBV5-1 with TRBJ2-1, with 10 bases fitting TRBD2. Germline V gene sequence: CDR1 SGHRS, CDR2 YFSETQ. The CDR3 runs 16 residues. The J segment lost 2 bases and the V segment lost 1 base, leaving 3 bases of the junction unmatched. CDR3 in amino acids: CASSLLGLAPYNEQFF. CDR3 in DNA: TGCGCCAGCAGCTTGCTGGGACTAGCGCCCTACAATGAGCAGTTCTTC.

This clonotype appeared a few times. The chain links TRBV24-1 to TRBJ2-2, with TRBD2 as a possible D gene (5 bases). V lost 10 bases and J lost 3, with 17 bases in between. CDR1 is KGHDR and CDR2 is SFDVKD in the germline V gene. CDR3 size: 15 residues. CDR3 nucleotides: TGTGCCACTGAGGGCAGCGCGGCGTACACCGGGGAGCTGTTTTTT. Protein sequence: CATEGSAAYTGELFF.

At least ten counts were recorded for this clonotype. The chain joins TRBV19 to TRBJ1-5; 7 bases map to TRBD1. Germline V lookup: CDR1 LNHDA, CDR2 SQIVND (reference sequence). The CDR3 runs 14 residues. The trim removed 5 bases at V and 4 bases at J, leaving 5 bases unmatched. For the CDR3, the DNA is TGTGCCAGTAGTGTGACAGGGAGAAATCAGCCCCAGCATTTT. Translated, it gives CASSVTGRNQPQHF.

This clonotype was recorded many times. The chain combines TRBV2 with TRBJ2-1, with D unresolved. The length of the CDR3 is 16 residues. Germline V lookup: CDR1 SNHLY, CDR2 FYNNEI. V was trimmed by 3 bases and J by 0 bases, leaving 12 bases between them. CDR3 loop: CASSDVLLSSYNEQFF. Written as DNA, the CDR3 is TGTGCCAGCAGTGACGTCCTTTTAAGCTCCTACAATGAGCAGTTCTTC.

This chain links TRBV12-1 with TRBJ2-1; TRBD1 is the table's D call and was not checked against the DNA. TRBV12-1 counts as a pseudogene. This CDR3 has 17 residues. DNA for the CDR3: TGTGCCAGCAGCTTACTACCCGGGACAGCTAGAGACAATGAGCAGTTCTTC. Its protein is CASSLLPGTARDNEQFF.

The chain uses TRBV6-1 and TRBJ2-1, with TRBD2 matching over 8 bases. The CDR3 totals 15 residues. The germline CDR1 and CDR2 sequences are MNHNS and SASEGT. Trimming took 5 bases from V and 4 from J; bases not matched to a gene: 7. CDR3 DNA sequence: TGTGCCAGCAGTCGCAGCGGGAGTGGTTACAATGAGCAGTTCTTC. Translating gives CASSRSGSGYNEQFF.

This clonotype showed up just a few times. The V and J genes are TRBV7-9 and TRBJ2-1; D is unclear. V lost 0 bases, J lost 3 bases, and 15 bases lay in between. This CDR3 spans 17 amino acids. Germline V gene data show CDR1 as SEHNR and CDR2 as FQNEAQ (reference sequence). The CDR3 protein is CASSLALNTKHYNEQFF. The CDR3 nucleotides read TGTGCCAGCAGCTTAGCGCTCAACACCAAACACTACAATGAGCAGTTCTTC.

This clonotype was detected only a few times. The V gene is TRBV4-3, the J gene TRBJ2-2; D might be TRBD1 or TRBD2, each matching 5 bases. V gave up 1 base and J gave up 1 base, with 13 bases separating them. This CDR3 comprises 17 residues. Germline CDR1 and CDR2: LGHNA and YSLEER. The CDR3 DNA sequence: TGCGCCAGCAGCCAAGGGCCAGGGAGTATGAACACCGGGGAGCTGTTTTTT. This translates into CASSQGPGSMNTGELFF.

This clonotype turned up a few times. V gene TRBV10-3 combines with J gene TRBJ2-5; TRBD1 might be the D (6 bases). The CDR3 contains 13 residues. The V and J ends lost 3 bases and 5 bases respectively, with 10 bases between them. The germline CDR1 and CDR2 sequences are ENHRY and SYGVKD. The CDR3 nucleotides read TGTGCCATCAGTGATAACAGGGAGGAGACCCAGTACTTC. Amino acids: CAISDNREETQYF.

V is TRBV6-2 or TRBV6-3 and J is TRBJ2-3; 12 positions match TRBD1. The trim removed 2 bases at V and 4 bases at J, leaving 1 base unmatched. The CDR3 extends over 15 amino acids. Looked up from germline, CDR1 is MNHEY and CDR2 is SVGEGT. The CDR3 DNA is TGTGCCAGCAGTTACGGGACAGGGGGCGCAGATACGCAGTATTTT. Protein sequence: CASSYGTGGADTQYF.

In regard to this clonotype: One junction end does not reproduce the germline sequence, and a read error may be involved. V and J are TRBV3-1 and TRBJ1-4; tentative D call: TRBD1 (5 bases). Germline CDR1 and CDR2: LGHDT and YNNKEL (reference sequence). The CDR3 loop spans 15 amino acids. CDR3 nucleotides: TGTGCCAGCAGCCAAGATTGGGCAGGGAAAGAAAAACTGGTTTTT. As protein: CASSQDWAGKEKLVF.